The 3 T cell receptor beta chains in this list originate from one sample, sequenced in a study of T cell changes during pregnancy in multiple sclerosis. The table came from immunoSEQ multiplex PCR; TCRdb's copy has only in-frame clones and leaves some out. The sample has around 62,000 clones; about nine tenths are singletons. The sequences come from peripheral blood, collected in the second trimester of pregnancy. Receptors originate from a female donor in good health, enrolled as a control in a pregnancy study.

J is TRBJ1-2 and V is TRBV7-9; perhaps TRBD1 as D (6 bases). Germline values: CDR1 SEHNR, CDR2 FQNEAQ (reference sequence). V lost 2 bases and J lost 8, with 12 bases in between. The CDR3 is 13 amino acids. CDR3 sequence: CASSLPTGLGYTF. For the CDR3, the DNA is TGTGCCAGCAGCTTACCGACAGGTCTCGGCTACACCTTC.

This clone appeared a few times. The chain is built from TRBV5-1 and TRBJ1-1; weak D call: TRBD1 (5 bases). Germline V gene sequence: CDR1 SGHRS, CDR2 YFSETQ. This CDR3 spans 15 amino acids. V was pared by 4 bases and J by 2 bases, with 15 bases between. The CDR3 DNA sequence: TGCGCCAGCAGCACGGGGGACGGACCTAACACTGAAGCTTTCTTT. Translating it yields CASSTGDGPNTEAFF. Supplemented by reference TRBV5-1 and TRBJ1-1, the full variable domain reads KAGVTQTPRYLIKTRGQQVTLSCSPISGHRSVSWYQQTPGQGLQFLFEYFSETQRNKGNFPGRFSGRQFSNSRSEMNVSTLELGDSALYLCASSTGDGPNTEAFFGQGTRLTVV.

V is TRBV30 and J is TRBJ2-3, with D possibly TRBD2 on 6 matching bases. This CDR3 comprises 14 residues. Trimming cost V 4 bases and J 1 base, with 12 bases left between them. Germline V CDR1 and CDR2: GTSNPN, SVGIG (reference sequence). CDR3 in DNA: TGTGCCTGGACGGATAGCGGTGGCACAGATACGCAGTATTTT. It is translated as CAWTDSGGTDTQYF.